A single sample is the source of the 15 T cell receptor beta chains below, sequenced in a study of T-cell reconstitution after alpha-beta-depleted transplantation in children. TCRbeta library construction was performed incorporating unique molecular identifiers. TCRdb redid the calling of the PCR reads with MiXCR, one entry per CDR3 protein. Of about 590,000 distinct CDR3 sequences listed, around 13% are singletons. The input for sequencing was PBMCs, mostly from graft donor cells, taken 360 days after TCRalphabeta/CD19-depleted stem cell transplant. These receptors were taken from a male patient younger than 18 who had a stem cell transplant for acute myeloid leukemia, so the T cells may come from the graft donor.

The genes are TRBV2 and TRBJ2-3; tentatively, D is TRBD2 (5 bases). Germline V lookup: CDR1 SNHLY, CDR2 FYNNEI. The CDR3 runs 16 residues. V lost 6 bases to trimming and J lost 5 bases, with 21 bases between them. CDR3: CASSSIATKLEDTQYF. As DNA, the CDR3 is TGTGCCAGCAGCTCCATAGCGACCAAACTGGAAGATACGCAGTATTTT.

J is TRBJ2-7 and V is TRBV20-1, with TRBD2 identical over 12 bases. Germline lookup yields CDR1 DFQATT and CDR2 SNEGSKA (reference sequence). V shed 5 bases, J shed 4 bases, and the junction held 6 bases outside the gene matches. The CDR3 runs 14 residues. The CDR3: CSAHGTSGRYEQYF. Written as DNA, the CDR3 is TGCAGTGCTCACGGGACTAGCGGGCGATACGAGCAGTACTTC.

This clonotype came up many times. This chain links TRBV3-1 with TRBJ2-1, with D hard to call. Trimming removed 3 bases from V and 9 bases from J, with 9 bases in between. Germline-derived CDR1 and CDR2 are LGHDT and YNNKEL (reference sequence). The CDR3 has 12 residues. The chain's CDR3 is CASSHADVEQFF. CDR3 nucleotide sequence: TGTGCCAGCAGCCACGCCGATGTTGAGCAGTTCTTC.

The table lists this clonotype with a few counts. For the CDR3, the DNA is TGTGCCAGCAGCCCGTGGACAGGGGCCTACGAGCAGTACTTC. Residues: CASSPWTGAYEQYF. This chain joins TRBV7-9 and TRBJ2-7, with 9 bases identical to TRBD1. Per the germline V gene, CDR1 is SEHNR and CDR2 is FQNEAQ (reference sequence). CDR3 length: 14 amino acids. V lost 5 bases and J lost 2; bases outside the gene matches: 4.

This clonotype was seen many times. This chain connects TRBV5-1 to TRBJ2-3, with 8 bases aligning to TRBD1. Germline assignment: CDR1 SGHRS and CDR2 YFSETQ. The CDR3 consists of 14 residues. J was trimmed by 4 bases and V by 4 bases; bases with no gene match: 5. CDR3: CASSPRQGPDTQYF. DNA of the CDR3: TGCGCCAGCAGCCCCCGACAGGGGCCAGATACGCAGTATTTT.

The chain is built from TRBV14 and TRBJ2-1, with D possibly being TRBD2 (6 bases). This CDR3 spans 17 amino acids. Trimming took 1 base from V and 7 from J, leaving 20 bases between them. CDR1 and CDR2 (germline): SGHDN, FVKESK. The CDR3 loop is CASSQAWGLGVLNEQFF. The CDR3 nucleotides read TGTGCCAGCAGCCAAGCCTGGGGACTGGGGGTCCTTAATGAGCAGTTCTTC. Looking up the rest from reference TRBV14 and TRBJ2-1 gives the full variable domain: EAGVTQFPSHSVIEKGQTVTLRCDPISGHDNLYWYRRVMGKEIKFLLHFVKESKQDESGMPNNRFLAERTGGTYSTLKVQPAELEDSGVYFCASSQAWGLGVLNEQFFGPGTRLTVL.

V is TRBV6-1 and J is TRBJ2-1; D gene unclear. The CDR3 loop spans 15 amino acids. CDR1 MNHNS and CDR2 SASEGT come from the germline V gene. Deletions cut 6 bases from V and 1 base from J, with 13 bases between. Here the CDR3 DNA reads TGTGCCAGCAGGGGCACCCCGAGGTCCTACAATGAGCAGTTCTTC. It yields the protein CASRGTPRSYNEQFF.

In its sample, this clonotype was seen once. This chain links TRBV18 with TRBJ2-2, with TRBD1 identical over 7 bases. The germline V gene has CDR1 KGHSH and CDR2 LQKENI. With V trimmed by 4 bases and J by 0 bases, 5 bases remained unmatched. CDR3 length: 16 amino acids. This CDR3 is CASSRGTAANTGELFF. CDR3 DNA sequence: TGTGCCAGCTCACGTGGGACAGCCGCGAACACCGGGGAGCTGTTTTTT.

This chain joins TRBV9 and TRBJ2-2; 12 bases agree with TRBD1. This CDR3 comprises 12 residues. V was pared by 6 bases and J by 14 bases, with 5 bases of the junction left unmatched. The V gene's germline CDR1 is SGDLS and CDR2 YYNGEE. CDR3 region: CASIMGQGALFF. Here the CDR3 DNA reads TGTGCCAGCATCATGGGACAGGGGGCTCTGTTTTTT. Supplemented by reference TRBV9 and TRBJ2-2, the full variable domain reads DSGVTQTPKHLITATGQRVTLRCSPRSGDLSVYWYQQSLDQGLQFLIQYYNGEERAKGNILERFSAQQFPDLHSELNLSSLELGDSALYFCASIMGQGALFFGEGSRLTVL.

V is TRBV20-1 and J is TRBJ2-1, with TRBD1 identical over 7 bases. The CDR3 sequence is 14 residues long. Germline-derived CDR1 and CDR2 are DFQATT and SNEGSKA (reference sequence). V was clipped by 6 bases and J by 5 bases; unmatched bases: 10. DNA of the CDR3: TGCAGTGCCCACAGGGGACGAGGACACAATGAGCAGTTCTTC. Protein product: CSAHRGRGHNEQFF.

This clonotype occurred many times. The chain carries TRBV7-3 and TRBJ2-1; D assignment may be TRBD1 or TRBD2 (5 bases each). V was pared by 7 bases and J by 10 bases, with 20 bases between. Looked up from germline, CDR1 is SGHTA and CDR2 is FQGTGA. The CDR3 covers 14 residues. The CDR3 here is CASNSGTRLDEQFF. The CDR3 DNA follows: TGTGCCAGCAACTCCGGGACCCGATTAGACGAGCAGTTCTTC.

This chain uses TRBV7-2 with TRBJ2-7, with 8 bases lining up with TRBD2. J lost 7 bases, V lost 3 bases, and 11 bases had no gene match. This CDR3 spans 15 amino acids. The germline V gene has CDR1 SGHTA and CDR2 FQGNSA. CDR3 loop: CASSFRNSGAREQYF. The CDR3 region has the DNA TGTGCCAGCAGCTTTCGGAATAGCGGGGCCCGGGAGCAGTACTTC.

The rearrangement joins TRBV7-2 to TRBJ2-2; D remains unclear. V was cut by 0 bases and J by 6 bases, with 11 bases left in between. CDR1 is SGHTA and CDR2 is FQGNSA in the germline V gene. The CDR3 totals 15 residues. The CDR3 DNA reads as TGTGCCAGCAGCTTAGCGACCCCCCTACCCGGGGAGCTGTTTTTT. Amino acid sequence: CASSLATPLPGELFF. Combining the CDR3 with reference TRBV7-2 and TRBJ2-2 gives the whole variable domain GAGVSQSPSNKVTEKGKDVELRCDPISGHTALYWYRQSLGQGLEFLIYFQGNSAPDKSGLPSDRFSAERTGGSVSTLTIQRTQQEDSAVYLCASSLATPLPGELFFGEGSRLTVL.

Many counts were recorded for this clonotype. The V and J genes are TRBV29-1 and TRBJ2-7; D possibly matches TRBD1 or TRBD2 (5 bases each). This CDR3 region has 11 residues. Trimming removed 5 bases at V and 4 bases at J, with 9 bases between. Germline CDR1 reads SQVTM; CDR2 reads ANQGSEA. The CDR3 nucleotides read TGCAGCGTTCCGGGACCTTACGAGCAGTACTTC. Its translation: CSVPGPYEQYF.

This clonotype was observed many times. The V and J genes are TRBV4-3 and TRBJ2-3; D remains unclear. Germline V gene lookup returns CDR1 LGHNA and CDR2 YSLEER. The V gene lost 0 bases and the J gene lost 3 bases, with 10 bases spanning the gap. This CDR3 comprises 15 residues. The CDR3 DNA reads TGCGCCAGCAGCCAAGATTGGGCAGGAACAGATACGCAGTATTTT. Its protein product is CASSQDWAGTDTQYF.